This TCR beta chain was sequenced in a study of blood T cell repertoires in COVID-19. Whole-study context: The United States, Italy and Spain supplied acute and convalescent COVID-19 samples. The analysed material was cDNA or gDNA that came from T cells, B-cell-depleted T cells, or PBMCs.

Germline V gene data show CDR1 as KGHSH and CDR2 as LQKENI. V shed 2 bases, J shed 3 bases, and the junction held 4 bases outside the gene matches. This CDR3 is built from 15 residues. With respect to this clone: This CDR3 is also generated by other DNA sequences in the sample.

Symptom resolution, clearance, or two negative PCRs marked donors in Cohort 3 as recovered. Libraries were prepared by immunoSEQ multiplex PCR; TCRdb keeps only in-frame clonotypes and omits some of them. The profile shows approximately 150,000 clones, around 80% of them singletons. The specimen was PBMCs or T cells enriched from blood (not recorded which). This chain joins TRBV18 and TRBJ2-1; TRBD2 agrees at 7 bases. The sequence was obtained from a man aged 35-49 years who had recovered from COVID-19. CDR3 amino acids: CASSPGLADYNEQFF. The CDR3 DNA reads TGTGCCAGCTCACCAGGCCTAGCGGACTACAATGAGCAGTTCTTC.